These 10 T cell receptor beta chains were sequenced from one sample in a study of CD8+CD57+ T cells in acquired aplastic anemia. TCR beta VDJ and CDR3 profiling used genomic DNA as template. MiXCR, applied by TCRdb to the reads, yields one record per CDR3 protein. The table records 150,000 to 200,000 distinct CDR3 sequences, around 65% of them present only once. The sequenced sample consisted of sorted CD4+, CD8+, or CD8+CD57+ T cells (not recorded which) from PBMCs. These receptors were obtained from a human donor with severe aplastic anemia or a healthy control (not recorded which).

The rearrangement uses TRBV6-1 and TRBJ2-7; D is tentatively TRBD1 or TRBD2 (5 bases each). The CDR3 length is 13 residues. The germline V gene encodes CDR1 MNHNS and CDR2 SASEGT. V lost 3 bases and J 7 bases, leaving 13 bases between the germline ends. The CDR3 is CASSDRARGEQYF. CDR3 DNA sequence: TGTGCCAGCAGTGACAGGGCCCGAGGGGAGCAGTACTTC.

V gene TRBV6-1 combines with J gene TRBJ1-2; D is undetermined. The ends were cut back, 6 bases at V and 10 bases at J, with 9 bases in the middle. This CDR3 has 10 residues. CDR1 MNHNS and CDR2 SASEGT come from the germline V gene. The CDR3 nucleotides read TGTGCCAGCAGCCTGAACCTCTACACCTTC. Translating gives CASSLNLYTF.

The J gene is TRBJ2-5, the V gene TRBV14; 7 nucleotides align to TRBD2. Germline CDR1 SGHDN, CDR2 FVKESK. CDR3 length: 15 amino acids. The J segment lost 3 bases and the V segment lost 2 bases, leaving 6 bases of the junction unmatched. The CDR3 bases are TGTGCCAGCAGCCAATCGGGGGGAGCTAAAGAGACCCAGTACTTC. Protein product: CASSQSGGAKETQYF.

The CDR3 nucleotides are TGTGCCAGTAGTATAGGGGGCAAAGAGACCCAGTACTTC. Residues: CASSIGGKETQYF. The chain carries TRBV19 and TRBJ2-5, with a tentative D call TRBD1 (5 bases). The CDR3 length is 13 residues. Trimming took 1 base from V and 3 from J, leaving 6 bases between them. Looked up from germline, CDR1 is LNHDA and CDR2 is SQIVND (reference sequence).

A word on this clonotype: Germline and junction disagree at one end, which may indicate a read error. DNA for the CDR3: TGTGCCAGCAGCCAGGGACAGAGAAATTCACCCCTCCACTTT. Protein product: CASSQGQRNSPLHF. V gene TRBV5-1 combines with J gene TRBJ1-6; 7 bases are shared with TRBD1. Germline CDR1 is SGHRS and CDR2 is YFSETQ. The CDR3 runs to 14 residues.

This clonotype was observed a handful of times. The rearrangement uses TRBV5-6 and TRBJ2-7; maybe TRBD1 (5 bases). Germline values: CDR1 SGHDT, CDR2 YYEEEE. Trimming cost V 1 base and J 5 bases, with 10 bases left between them. The CDR3 spans 13 residues. For the CDR3, the DNA is TGTGCCAGCAGCTTGACAGGTTCTAACGAGCAGTACTTC. Translating it yields CASSLTGSNEQYF.

V usage is TRBV7-3 and J usage is TRBJ1-1, with D possibly being TRBD1 (5 bases). Deletions cut 1 base from V and 13 bases from J, with 16 bases between. In germline, CDR1 is SGHTA, CDR2 FQGTGA. The CDR3 consists of 13 residues. The DNA of the CDR3 is TGTGCCAGCAGCTTAAATACCGGGACCGGGATTTTCTTT. This sequence encodes CASSLNTGTGIFF.

This chain joins TRBV7-3 and TRBJ1-2, with TRBD1 matching 9 bases. V lost 3 bases to trimming and J lost 6 bases; unmatched junction nucleotides: 8. CDR1 is SGHTA, CDR2 FQGTGA, per germline. CDR3 size: 15 residues. CDR3 bases: TGTGCCAGCAGCTTCGACGGGACAGGGAGCCATGGCTACACCTTC. This sequence encodes CASSFDGTGSHGYTF.

This clonotype was detected only a few times. The chain carries TRBV5-1 and TRBJ1-2; no clear D gene. Trimming pared 4 bases from V and 6 bases from J, leaving 16 bases between. Germline CDR1 reads SGHRS; CDR2 reads YFSETQ. The CDR3 covers 14 residues. CDR3 DNA: TGCGCCAGCAGCCCGTACCTAGGGCACAATGGCTACACCTTC. It yields the protein CASSPYLGHNGYTF.

This clonotype turned up a few times. The chain links TRBV7-9 to TRBJ1-2, with D uncertain. The germline V gene encodes CDR1 SEHNR and CDR2 FQNEAQ (reference sequence). V was clipped by 4 bases and J by 0 bases, with 15 bases between them. The CDR3 is made up of 16 amino acids. CDR3 protein: CASSSIPGTTNYGYTF. As DNA, the CDR3 is TGTGCCAGCAGCTCTATACCAGGTACTACTAACTATGGCTACACCTTC.